This entry lists 25 T cell receptor beta chains sequenced from one sample in a study of CD8+ T cells in alopecia areata. TCR sequencing used cDNA made by reverse transcription of extracted RNA. The protocol was immunoSEQ multiplex PCR, while the TCRdb copy is restricted to in-frame clones and leaves out a portion. The table lists some 150,000 clones, more than 45% of them singletons. This material consisted of CD8+ T cells sorted from blood, taken at week 0. The receptors were sampled from a human donor with alopecia areata.

V and J are TRBV14 and TRBJ2-2; the D gene is possibly TRBD2 (5 bases). Germline CDR1 SGHDN, CDR2 FVKESK. The germline V and J ends were trimmed by 1 base and 2 bases, with 20 bases remaining between them. The CDR3 contains 19 residues. CDR3 bases: TGTGCCAGCAGCCAAGGCGTCAGGCTCGTGTCGGGAAACACCGGGGAGCTGTTTTTT. Amino acid sequence: CASSQGVRLVSGNTGELFF.

The chain has TRBV9 and TRBJ1-1; D not certain. V was trimmed by 1 base and J by 4 bases, leaving 11 bases between them. The CDR3 consists of 14 residues. Germline V lookup: CDR1 SGDLS, CDR2 YYNGEE. The CDR3 coding sequence is TGTGCCAGCAGCGTATCACGGATGAGCACTGAAGCTTTCTTT. The encoded protein is CASSVSRMSTEAFF.

This clone has more than one count but fewer than ten. The chain links TRBV4-3 to TRBJ1-5; D remains unclear. V was shortened by 0 bases and J by 3 bases, with 9 bases between the two germline ends. Germline assignment: CDR1 LGHNA and CDR2 YSLEER. This CDR3 is built from 15 residues. Here the CDR3 DNA reads TGCGCCAGCAGCCAAGATCAGACACTCAATCAGCCCCAGCATTTT. Its protein product is CASSQDQTLNQPQHF.

The chain has TRBV29-1 and TRBJ1-2, with D tentatively TRBD1 (6 bases). CDR1 and CDR2 (germline): SQVTM, ANQGSEA. V lost 6 bases to trimming and J lost 0 bases, with 17 bases between them. CDR3 length: 15 amino acids. The CDR3 DNA reads as TGCAGCGTATCGGCGGGGGCCCTGGCTAACTATGGCTACACCTTC. This encodes CSVSAGALANYGYTF.

This clone has just a few counts. The rearrangement uses TRBV30 and TRBJ1-1; TRBD1 matches at 8 bases. Germline V gene data show CDR1 as GTSNPN and CDR2 as SVGIG (reference sequence). There are 11 residues in the CDR3. The V and J ends lost 5 bases and 13 bases, in that order; junction bases with no gene match: 9. The CDR3 DNA reads as TGTGCCTGGGGTGACAGGGGAGGCGATTTCTTT. This encodes CAWGDRGGDFF.

The genes are TRBV7-9 and TRBJ1-1; D is ambiguous. The CDR3 consists of 13 residues. The germline V gene encodes CDR1 SEHNR and CDR2 FQNEAQ (reference sequence). Trimming stripped 6 bases from V and 4 bases from J, with 12 bases between. The CDR3 here is CASRPGSGTEAFF. The CDR3 nucleotides are TGTGCCAGCAGGCCCGGGAGCGGCACTGAAGCTTTCTTT.

The table lists this clone with a few counts. This chain links TRBV29-1 with TRBJ1-1; the D is unclear. Trimming took off 5 bases at V and 8 bases at J, with 21 bases between the two ends. This CDR3 region has 14 residues. Germline CDR1 SQVTM, CDR2 ANQGSEA. CDR3 sequence reads: CSVPQPDRSYEAFF. The CDR3 DNA is TGCAGCGTTCCCCAACCGGACCGATCCTACGAAGCTTTCTTT.

The J gene is TRBJ1-5, the V gene TRBV6-5; D call uncertain. Germline values: CDR1 MNHEY, CDR2 SVGAGI. This CDR3 has 14 amino acids. V shed 6 bases and J shed 2 bases, with 11 bases lying between them. The CDR3 DNA reads TGTGCCAGCAGCGATTCTGATGGCAATCAGCCCCAGCATTTT. Amino acids: CASSDSDGNQPQHF.

This chain uses TRBV7-2 with TRBJ1-6; no clear D. Germline assignment: CDR1 SGHTA and CDR2 FQGNSA. This CDR3 comprises 12 residues. The V gene lost 3 bases and the J gene lost 9 bases, with 6 bases spanning the gap. For the CDR3, the DNA is TGTGCCAGCAGCTTCGGATCTTCACCCCTCCACTTT. Protein product: CASSFGSSPLHF.

V usage is TRBV18 and J usage is TRBJ1-5; D unclear. Trimming stripped 5 bases from V and 0 bases from J, with 8 bases between. The CDR3 runs to 14 residues. Germline CDR1 is KGHSH and CDR2 is LQKENI. The CDR3 DNA reads TGTGCCAGCTCAGTGGACGCTAGCAATCAGCCCCAGCATTTT. Translating gives CASSVDASNQPQHF.

This clone was observed once. This rearrangement joins TRBV4-3 to TRBJ2-7; 7 nucleotides agree with TRBD1. This CDR3 has 15 amino acids. V trimming: 4 bases; J trimming: 3 bases; junction bases outside the gene matches: 9. Germline lookup yields CDR1 LGHNA and CDR2 YSLEER. CDR3 protein: CASSLTGTDVYEQYF. For the CDR3, the DNA is TGCGCCAGCAGCCTGACCGGGACAGACGTCTACGAGCAGTACTTC.

The chain combines TRBV30 with TRBJ1-1; 7 bases align to TRBD1. This CDR3 contains 13 residues. The V gene's germline CDR1 is GTSNPN and CDR2 SVGIG (reference sequence). The junction had 5 bases not matched to a gene; V was cut back by 6 bases and J by 1 base. CDR3: CACSGQRNTEAFF. The DNA of the CDR3 is TGTGCCTGCTCGGGACAGCGGAACACTGAAGCTTTCTTT. Supplemented by reference TRBV30 and TRBJ1-1, the full variable domain reads SQTIHQWPATLVQPVGSPLSLECTVEGTSNPNLYWYRQAAGRGLQLLFYSVGIGQISSEVPQNLSASRPQDRQFILSSKKLLLSDSGFYLCACSGQRNTEAFFGQGTRLTVV.

The V gene is TRBV19, the J gene TRBJ1-1; D gene unclear. Germline CDR1 and CDR2: LNHDA and SQIVND (reference sequence). Trimming left V 4 bases short and J 1 base short, with 7 bases between. The length of the CDR3 is 13 residues. The CDR3 is CASSTTGNTEAFF. In DNA, the CDR3 is TGTGCCAGTAGTACAACGGGGAACACTGAAGCTTTCTTT.

This clone occurred a few times. Other DNA sequences in this specimen translate into the identical CDR3. V gene TRBV29-1 combines with J gene TRBJ2-7, with TRBD2 as a possible D gene (6 bases). Per the germline V gene, CDR1 is SQVTM and CDR2 is ANQGSEA. This CDR3 region has 14 residues. The ends were cut back, 6 bases at V and 1 base at J, with 16 bases in the middle. Here the CDR3 reads CSVLGGGDSYEQYF. As DNA, the CDR3 is TGCAGCGTCCTAGGCGGCGGGGATTCCTACGAGCAGTACTTC.

The chain carries TRBV4-3 and TRBJ1-2; D call uncertain. Germline V lookup: CDR1 LGHNA, CDR2 YSLEER. V gave up 0 bases and J gave up 2 bases, with 10 bases separating them. The CDR3 covers 15 residues. The CDR3 DNA sequence: TGCGCCAGCAGCCAAGAGGTGATGGAAAACTATGGCTACACCTTC. Amino acids: CASSQEVMENYGYTF.

This clone was picked up a small number of times. The CDR3 reads CASSLEGQPSSYEQYF. Written as DNA, the CDR3 is TGTGCCAGCAGCTTAGAAGGACAGCCTTCCTCCTACGAGCAGTACTTC. The V gene is TRBV7-8, the J gene TRBJ2-7; D perhaps matches TRBD1 (6 bases). V lost 1 base and J lost 0, with 13 bases in between. CDR1 SGHVS and CDR2 FQNEAQ come from the germline V gene. The length of the CDR3 is 16 residues.

This chain joins TRBV7-2 and TRBJ2-5; tentatively, D is TRBD2 (5 bases). Germline-derived CDR1 and CDR2 are SGHTA and FQGNSA. V was pared by 0 bases and J by 0 bases, with 8 bases between. The CDR3 runs 15 residues. Here the CDR3 DNA reads TGTGCCAGCAGCTTAGCGGGGAGAAACCAAGAGACCCAGTACTTC. Translated: CASSLAGRNQETQYF.

The chain has TRBV5-6 and TRBJ2-7; 10 bases are shared with TRBD1. CDR1 is SGHDT, CDR2 YYEEEE, per germline. J was trimmed by 4 bases and V by 6 bases; bases with no gene match: 4. This CDR3 has 13 residues. The CDR3 coding sequence is TGTGCCAGCACCCGGGACAGGGGTTACGAGCAGTACTTC. It specifies CASTRDRGYEQYF.

The chain joins TRBV7-9 to TRBJ1-1; tentatively, D is TRBD1 (5 bases). The CDR3 is made up of 12 amino acids. Trimming removed 5 bases at V and 7 bases at J, with 11 bases between. The germline CDR1 and CDR2 sequences are SEHNR and FQNEAQ (reference sequence). CDR3 sequence (DNA): TGTGCCAGCAGCGCCGGGACGTATGAAGCTTTCTTT. Its protein product is CASSAGTYEAFF.

The chain is built from TRBV4-1 and TRBJ1-1, with D possibly matching TRBD1 (5 bases). The CDR3 has 15 residues. V dropped 3 bases and J dropped 1 base, with 12 bases sitting between them. Germline assignment: CDR1 MGHRA and CDR2 YSYEKL. The CDR3 DNA reads TGCGCCAGCAGCCACGTTCCAACAGGGAACACTGAAGCTTTCTTT. Translated, it gives CASSHVPTGNTEAFF.

This clone turned up a few times. This chain connects TRBV9 to TRBJ1-1; TRBD1 is a possible D gene (5 bases). V lost 5 bases, J lost 6 bases, and 14 bases lay in between. This CDR3 spans 13 amino acids. The V gene's germline CDR1 is SGDLS and CDR2 YYNGEE. The DNA of the CDR3 is TGTGCCAGCAGTTACGGCTGGGACGCTGAAGCTTTCTTT. This gives the protein CASSYGWDAEAFF.

This clone came up a few times. The chain employs TRBV19 and TRBJ2-5, with D perhaps being TRBD1 or TRBD2 (5 bases each). The CDR3 extends over 13 amino acids. Germline loops: CDR1 LNHDA, CDR2 SQIVND (reference sequence). V was trimmed by 6 bases and J by 1 base, leaving 9 bases between them. Written as DNA, the CDR3 is TGTGCCAGTAGGGGACCTATCCAAGAGACCCAGTACTTC. This gives the protein CASRGPIQETQYF.

The chain uses TRBV11-2 and TRBJ1-2, with D perhaps TRBD1 (5 bases). Germline V gives CDR1 SGHAT, CDR2 FQNNGV. The CDR3 contains 15 residues. V lost 1 base to trimming and J lost 8 bases, with 17 bases between them. DNA for the CDR3: TGTGCCAGCAGCTTAGTTGGGACGGCCTCTCGAGGCTACACCTTC. Translation gives CASSLVGTASRGYTF.

J is TRBJ2-2 and V is TRBV30, with unresolved D. V lost 2 bases, J lost 5 bases, and 6 bases lay in between. Germline V gene sequence: CDR1 GTSNPN, CDR2 SVGIG (reference sequence). CDR3 size: 12 residues. The CDR3 sequence: CAWSITTGELFF. The DNA of the CDR3 is TGTGCCTGGAGTATAACAACCGGGGAGCTGTTTTTT. Supplemented by reference TRBV30 and TRBJ2-2, the full variable domain reads SQTIHQWPATLVQPVGSPLSLECTVEGTSNPNLYWYRQAAGRGLQLLFYSVGIGQISSEVPQNLSASRPQDRQFILSSKKLLLSDSGFYLCAWSITTGELFFGEGSRLTVL.

The J gene is TRBJ2-5, the V gene TRBV11-1; TRBD2 is a possible D gene (6 bases). The CDR3 contains 12 residues. Germline CDR1 SGHAT, CDR2 FQDESV (reference sequence). Trimming cost V 2 bases and J 5 bases, with 6 bases left between them. The CDR3, as DNA: TGTGCCAGCAGCTTACGGGGGGAGACCCAGTACTTC. Translation gives CASSLRGETQYF.